The sample holds a few counts of the clone carrying this T cell receptor (beta chain). Its antigen is not identified. The ends lost 7 bases at V and 8 bases at J; junction bases unmatched: 12. The CDR3 covers 14 residues. This entry is derived from a study of blood T cells in healthy people across ages. At the level of the study: Capturing about one barcoded beta molecule per two T cells was achieved by template switching. General observations from the study: PBMC samples, being unsorted, prevented any conclusive comparison of naive and antigen-experienced cells. Compared with aged donors, long-lived donors showed fewer expanded clones, suggesting selection.

The authors isolated at least 7 million PBMCs per sample. A second PCR, run for roughly 6 to 11 cycles, used a sample-barcoded 5' primer plus a J-beta primer mix. One entry per CDR3 protein results from TCRdb running MiXCR on the 5' RACE reads. In the table there are about 800,000 distinct CDR3 sequences, 58% of which are singletons. The V gene is TRBV12-3 or TRBV12-4, the J gene TRBJ1-2; 8 bases map to TRBD1. The receptor comes from a man younger than 40 in good health. The sample comprised blood. CDR3 nucleotide sequence: TGTGCCAGCAATCACAGGGGGGGCTATGTGGGCTACACCTTC. Translating gives CASNHRGGYVGYTF.